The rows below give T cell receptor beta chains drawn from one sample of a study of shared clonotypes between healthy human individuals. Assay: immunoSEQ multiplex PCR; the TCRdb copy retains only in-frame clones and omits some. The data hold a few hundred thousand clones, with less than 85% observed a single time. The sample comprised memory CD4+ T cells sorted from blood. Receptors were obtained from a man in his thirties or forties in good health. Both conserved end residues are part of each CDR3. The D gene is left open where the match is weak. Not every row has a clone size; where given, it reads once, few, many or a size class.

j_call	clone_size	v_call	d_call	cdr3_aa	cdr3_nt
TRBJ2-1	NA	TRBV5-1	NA	CASSSPGTNEQFF	TGCGCCAGCAGCTCACCCGGGACTAATGAGCAGTTCTTC
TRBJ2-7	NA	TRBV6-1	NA	CASSARQPLDEQYF	TGTGCCAGCAGTGCTCGACAGCCTTTGGACGAGCAGTACTTC
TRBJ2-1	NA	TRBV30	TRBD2	CAWTREGRDQFF	TGTGCCTGGACGCGGGAGGGCCGGGATCAGTTCTTC
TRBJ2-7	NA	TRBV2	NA	CASREFGYEQYF	TGTGCCAGCCGGGAGTTTGGCTACGAGCAGTACTTC
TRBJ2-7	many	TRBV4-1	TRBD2	CASSQDTSGSLREQYF	TGCGCCAGCAGCCAAGATACTAGCGGGAGTCTGAGGGAGCAGTACTTC
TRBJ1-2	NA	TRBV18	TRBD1	CASSLGQASNYGYTF	TGTGCCAGCTCACTGGGACAGGCATCTAACTATGGCTACACCTTC
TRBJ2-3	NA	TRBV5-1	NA	CASSLMAGTDTQYF	TGCGCCAGCAGCTTGATGGCAGGGACAGATACGCAGTATTTT
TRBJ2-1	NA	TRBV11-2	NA	CASSLVTVIGGYNEQFF	TGTGCCAGCAGCTTAGTTACGGTTATAGGAGGATACAATGAGCAGTTCTTC
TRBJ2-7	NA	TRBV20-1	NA	CSAPFREQYF	TGCAGTGCTCCTTTTCGCGAGCAGTACTTC
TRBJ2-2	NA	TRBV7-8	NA	CASSTGTDTGELFF	TGTGCCAGCAGCACCGGGACGGATACCGGGGAGCTGTTTTTT
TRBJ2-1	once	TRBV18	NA	CASSLNNEQFF	TGTGCCAGCTCGCTTAACAATGAGCAGTTCTTC
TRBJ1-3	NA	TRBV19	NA	CATSPKAGNTIYF	TGTGCCACTTCTCCCAAAGCAGGAAACACCATATATTTT
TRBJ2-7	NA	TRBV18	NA	CASSPNHRGYEQYF	TGTGCCAGCTCACCAAACCACCGTGGGTACGAGCAGTACTTC
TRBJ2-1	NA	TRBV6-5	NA	CASRRGYYNEQFF	TGTGCCAGCAGGCGCGGGTACTACAATGAGCAGTTCTTC
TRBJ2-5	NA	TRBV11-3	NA	CASSDLSGETQYF	TGTGCCAGCAGCGACCTAAGTGGGGAGACCCAGTACTTC
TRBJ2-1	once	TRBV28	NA	CASSRRDNEQFF	TGTGCCAGCAGTCGGCGGGACAATGAGCAGTTCTTC
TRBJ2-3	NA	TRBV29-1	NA	CSVSRGVTGTDTQYF	TGCAGCGTTTCTCGGGGAGTGACGGGGACAGATACGCAGTATTTT
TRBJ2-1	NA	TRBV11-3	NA	CASSSSPSVGRTNEQFF	TGTGCCAGCAGCTCATCGCCCTCGGTAGGGAGAACCAATGAGCAGTTCTTC
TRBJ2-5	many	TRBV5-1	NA	CASSSNTLGPQETQYF	TGCGCCAGCAGCTCCAATACACTAGGTCCCCAAGAGACCCAGTACTTC
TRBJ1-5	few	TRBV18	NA	CASSPFGGADQPQHF	TGTGCCAGCTCACCATTCGGGGGCGCGGATCAGCCCCAGCATTTT
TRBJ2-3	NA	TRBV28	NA	CASSSIVTVGTDTQYF	TGTGCCAGCAGTTCAATAGTTACCGTTGGGACAGATACGCAGTATTTT
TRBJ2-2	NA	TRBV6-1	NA	CASCPSENTGELFF	TGTGCCAGCTGTCCGAGTGAGAACACCGGGGAGCTGTTTTTT
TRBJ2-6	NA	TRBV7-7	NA	CASSNGSVPQSRANVLTF	TGTGCCAGCAGCAATGGTTCAGTGCCACAAAGTCGGGCCAACGTCCTGACTTTC
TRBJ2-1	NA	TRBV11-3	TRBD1	CASSLGLPGQGNEQFF	TGTGCCAGCAGCTTAGGATTACCGGGACAGGGCAATGAGCAGTTCTTC
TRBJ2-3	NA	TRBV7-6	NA	CASSLPPDSPRTDTQYF	TGTGCCAGCAGCTTACCACCGGACAGTCCCCGCACAGATACGCAGTATTTT
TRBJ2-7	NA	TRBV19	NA	CASSRDPRAEQYF	TGTGCCAGTAGCCGGGATCCGCGGGCCGAGCAGTACTTC
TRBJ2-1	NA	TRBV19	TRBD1	CASTLGGPRSYNEQFF	TGTGCCAGTACCCTAGGGGGCCCCCGCTCCTACAATGAGCAGTTCTTC
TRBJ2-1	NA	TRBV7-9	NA	CASSLGPVNEQFF	TGTGCCAGCAGCTTAGGGCCCGTCAATGAGCAGTTCTTC
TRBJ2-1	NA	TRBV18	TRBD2	CASSPRASGRIEQFF	TGTGCCAGCTCACCACGCGCTAGCGGGAGAATTGAGCAGTTCTTC
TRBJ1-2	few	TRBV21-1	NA	CASSKDLTEGDRGFEDYGYTF	TGTGCCAGCAGCAAAGACCTAACGGAGGGGGACAGGGGCTTTGAAGACTATGGCTACACCTTC
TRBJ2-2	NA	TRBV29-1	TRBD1	CSATGGTGELFF	TGCAGCGCTACAGGGGGCACCGGGGAGCTGTTTTTT
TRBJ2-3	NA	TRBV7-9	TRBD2	CASSPGLAGLTDTQYF	TGTGCCAGCAGCCCAGGACTAGCTGGGCTCACAGATACGCAGTATTTT
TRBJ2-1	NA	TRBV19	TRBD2	CASSMSGGGGRSNEQFF	TGTGCCAGTAGTATGTCGGGTGGTGGCGGGAGATCGAATGAGCAGTTCTTC
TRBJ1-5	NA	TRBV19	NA	CASSTGSPQPQHF	TGTGCCAGTAGCACAGGGAGTCCACAGCCCCAGCATTTT
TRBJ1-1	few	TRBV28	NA	CASSLKGRTEAFF	TGTGCCAGCAGTTTAAAAGGGCGCACTGAAGCTTTCTTT
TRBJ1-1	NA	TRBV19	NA	CASSRRGSNTEAFF	TGTGCCAGTAGTAGGCGGGGGAGCAACACTGAAGCTTTCTTT
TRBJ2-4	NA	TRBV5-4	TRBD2	CASSKASGRDAKNIQYF	TGTGCCAGCAGCAAGGCTAGCGGGAGGGATGCCAAAAACATTCAGTACTTC
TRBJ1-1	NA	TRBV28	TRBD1	CASSTRTGNTEAFF	TGTGCCAGCAGCACCCGGACAGGGAACACTGAAGCTTTCTTT
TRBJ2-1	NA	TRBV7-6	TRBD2	CASRSLAGGNNEQFF	TGTGCCAGCAGGTCGCTAGCGGGAGGGAACAATGAGCAGTTCTTC
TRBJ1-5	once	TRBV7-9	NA	CASSFGQNQPQHF	TGTGCCAGCAGCTTCGGACAGAATCAGCCCCAGCATTTT
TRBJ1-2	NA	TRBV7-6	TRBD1	CASSFLAAGQGSSGYTF	TGTGCCAGCAGCTTTCTGGCGGCGGGACAGGGTTCAAGTGGCTACACCTTC